These 28 T cell receptor beta chains originate from one sample sequenced in a study of blood T cell repertoires in COVID-19. This table comes from immunoSEQ multiplex PCR, and its TCRdb copy is limited to in-frame clones, with some not included. This table has 200,000 to 250,000 clones, 89% appearing once. The source material was peripheral blood. The receptors derive from a man aged 60 to 69 who had recovered from COVID-19.

J is TRBJ1-4 and V is TRBV19, with D hard to call. The CDR3 consists of 14 residues. Per germline, CDR1 LNHDA and CDR2 SQIVND (reference sequence). V lost 1 base to trimming and J lost 3 bases, with 6 bases between them. CDR3 DNA: TGTGCCAGTAGTATAGGAAGAGCTAATGAAAAACTGTTTTTT. Protein product: CASSIGRANEKLFF.

The genes are TRBV12-3 or TRBV12-4 and TRBJ2-7, with TRBD1 matching 9 bases. Trimming removed 8 bases from V and 3 bases from J; junction bases left unmatched: 5. The CDR3 loop spans 13 amino acids. The CDR3 region has the DNA TGTGCCAGCTCAAGGACAGGGGTCTACGAGCAGTACTTC. Translation gives CASSRTGVYEQYF.

The chain recombines TRBV28 with TRBJ2-1; 7 bases match TRBD1. The CDR3 has 14 residues. Germline values: CDR1 MDHEN, CDR2 SYDVKM. J gave up 15 bases and V 5 bases, and 16 bases lay outside the gene matches. CDR3 amino acids: CASSHRQGGPSMFF. The DNA of the CDR3 is TGTGCCAGCAGTCACCGACAGGGTGGCCCCTCAATGTTCTTC. The whole variable domain, filled in from reference TRBV28 and TRBJ2-1, reads DVKVTQSSRYLVKRTGEKVFLECVQDMDHENMFWYRQDPGLGLRLIYFSYDVKMKEKGDIPEGYSVSREKKERFSLILESASTNQTSMYLCASSHRQGGPSMFFGPGTRLTVL.

This chain connects TRBV7-3 to TRBJ2-1, with 7 bases that match TRBD1. CDR1 and CDR2 from the germline V gene are SGHTA and FQGTGA. This CDR3 spans 12 amino acids. With V trimmed by 3 bases and J by 11 bases, 4 bases remained unmatched. CDR3 amino acids: CASSFPGQQQFF. In DNA form, the CDR3 reads TGTGCCAGCAGCTTCCCGGGACAGCAGCAGTTCTTC.

The rearrangement links TRBV15 to TRBJ2-6; TRBD1 might be the D (6 bases). CDR1 is LNHNV, CDR2 YYDKDF, per germline (reference sequence). The ends were cut back, 5 bases at V and 4 bases at J, with 15 bases in the middle. The CDR3 runs to 16 residues. CDR3 nucleotide sequence: TGTGCCACCAGCTTTGGGCGGACAGTCGGGGCCAACGTCCTGACTTTC. Translation: CATSFGRTVGANVLTF.

The sample holds a few counts of this clone. This chain joins TRBV19 and TRBJ2-7; a weak D match, TRBD2 (5 bases). This CDR3 is 13 amino acids long. Looked up from germline, CDR1 is LNHDA and CDR2 is SQIVND (reference sequence). V was trimmed by 0 bases and J by 2 bases, leaving 5 bases between them. Here the CDR3 reads CASSIDGAYEQYF. In DNA form, the CDR3 reads TGTGCCAGTAGTATAGACGGGGCCTACGAGCAGTACTTC. The entire variable domain, with the rest obtained from reference TRBV19 and TRBJ2-7, is as follows: DGGITQSPKYLFRKEGQNVTLSCEQNLNHDAMYWYRQDPGQGLRLIYYSQIVNDFQKGDIAEGYSVSREKKESFPLTVTSAQKNPTAFYLCASSIDGAYEQYFGPGTRLTVT.

The rearrangement uses TRBV2 and TRBJ1-1; possible D gene TRBD1, 5 bases. The V end lost 6 bases, the J end lost 7 bases, and 27 bases lay between the germline ends. The CDR3 is made up of 17 amino acids. Per the germline V gene, CDR1 is SNHLY and CDR2 is FYNNEI. CDR3 DNA: TGTGCCAGCAGAGTTGTTACAACCGGGACCGCGGGGAGTGAAGCTTTCTTT. It specifies CASRVVTTGTAGSEAFF.

J is TRBJ2-7 and V is TRBV19, with 14 bases matching TRBD2. The J segment lost 5 bases and the V segment lost 10 bases, leaving 7 bases of the junction unmatched. Germline V lookup: CDR1 LNHDA, CDR2 SQIVND (reference sequence). This CDR3 region has 14 residues. This CDR3 reads CATRLAGGYNEQYF. CDR3 nucleotide sequence: TGTGCCACCCGACTAGCGGGAGGGTACAACGAGCAGTACTTC.

The rearrangement joins TRBV18 to TRBJ2-1; D uncertain. Germline assignment: CDR1 KGHSH and CDR2 LQKENI. V shed 1 base and J shed 6 bases, with 7 bases lying between them. The CDR3 spans 13 residues. The CDR3 protein is CASSPLLGNEQFF. As DNA, the CDR3 is TGTGCCAGCTCACCACTCCTAGGCAATGAGCAGTTCTTC.

The rearrangement uses TRBV12-5 and TRBJ2-5; D might be TRBD2 (6 bases). CDR3 length: 13 residues. V shed 1 base and J shed 13 bases, with 16 bases lying between them. Germline loops: CDR1 LGHNT, CDR2 FRNRAP. For the CDR3, the DNA is TGTGCTAGTGGTTTGGACGAGACTAGTGCTTCGTACTTC. Translation gives CASGLDETSASYF.

This clone was detected only once. CDR3: CASSQPGSYNEQFF. The CDR3 DNA reads TGTGCCAGCAGCCAACCGGGCTCCTACAATGAGCAGTTCTTC. V gene TRBV5-6 combines with J gene TRBJ2-1; D is uncertain. This CDR3 contains 14 residues. The germline V gene encodes CDR1 SGHDT and CDR2 YYEEEE. V lost 4 bases to trimming and J lost 0 bases, with 8 bases between them.

The rearrangement links TRBV19 to TRBJ2-3; 13 bases are shared with TRBD2. Germline assignment: CDR1 LNHDA and CDR2 SQIVND (reference sequence). V lost 6 bases, J lost 5 bases, and 11 bases stayed unmatched. The CDR3 contains 17 residues. The CDR3 DNA sequence: TGTGCCAGTAGCTTAGGGACTAGCGGGACCGGGATAGATACGCAGTATTTT. Translated: CASSLGTSGTGIDTQYF.

This clone was counted once. The chain couples TRBV7-2 to TRBJ2-3; 7 nucleotides line up with TRBD2. The trim removed 5 bases at V and 1 base at J, leaving 9 bases unmatched. The CDR3 runs to 16 residues. Germline CDR1 is SGHTA and CDR2 is FQGNSA. Written as DNA, the CDR3 is TGTGCCAGCAGCGGAATAGCGGGTTCCCGCACAGATACGCAGTATTTT. This gives the protein CASSGIAGSRTDTQYF. Complete variable domain (other parts from reference TRBV7-2 and TRBJ2-3): GAGVSQSPSNKVTEKGKDVELRCDPISGHTALYWYRQSLGQGLEFLIYFQGNSAPDKSGLPSDRFSAERTGGSVSTLTIQRTQQEDSAVYLCASSGIAGSRTDTQYFGPGTRLTVL.

Comment on this clone: The sample contains more than one DNA sequence encoding this CDR3. The gene calls are TRBV29-1 and TRBJ1-1, with TRBD1 as a possible D gene (5 bases). V was clipped by 0 bases and J by 4 bases, with 9 bases between them. Germline CDR1 is SQVTM and CDR2 is ANQGSEA. This CDR3 spans 13 amino acids. This CDR3 reads CSVEEGRGTEAFF. The CDR3, as DNA: TGCAGCGTTGAAGAGGGTAGGGGCACTGAAGCTTTCTTT.

The CDR3 reads CASSWGEEVFYNSPLHF. CDR3 coding DNA: TGTGCCAGCAGTTGGGGGGAGGAGGTGTTCTATAATTCACCCCTCCACTTT. The chain has TRBV7-2 and TRBJ1-6; D perhaps matches TRBD1 (5 bases). CDR1 is SGHTA and CDR2 is FQGNSA in the germline V gene. CDR3 length: 17 amino acids. V was cut by 6 bases and J by 3 bases, with 18 bases left in between. The full variable domain, its missing parts supplied by reference TRBV7-2 and TRBJ1-6, is GAGVSQSPSNKVTEKGKDVELRCDPISGHTALYWYRQSLGQGLEFLIYFQGNSAPDKSGLPSDRFSAERTGGSVSTLTIQRTQQEDSAVYLCASSWGEEVFYNSPLHFGNGTRLTVT.

Only one count was recorded for this clone. The rearrangement links TRBV19 to TRBJ1-6, with 10 bases identical to TRBD1. The CDR3 is made up of 14 amino acids. CDR1 and CDR2 from the germline V gene are LNHDA and SQIVND (reference sequence). Trimming at V came to 5 bases and at J to 10 bases, leaving 5 bases not matched to a gene. This CDR3 is CASSPGTGASPLHF. DNA for the CDR3: TGTGCCAGTAGTCCCGGGACAGGGGCCTCACCCCTCCACTTT.

The chain links TRBV12-5 to TRBJ2-3; unclear D gene. Trimming cost V 7 bases and J 1 base, with 6 bases left between them. The germline gives CDR1 LGHNT, CDR2 FRNRAP. This CDR3 region has 12 residues. The CDR3 reads CASAPGTDTQYF. In DNA, the CDR3 is TGTGCTAGTGCCCCCGGCACAGATACGCAGTATTTT. Together with reference TRBV12-5 and TRBJ2-3, the CDR3 gives the full variable domain: DARVTQTPRHKVTEMGQEVTMRCQPILGHNTVFWYRQTMMQGLELLAYFRNRAPLDDSGMPKDRFSAEMPDATLATLKIQPSEPRDSAVYFCASAPGTDTQYFGPGTRLTVL.

This sequence joins TRBV5-4 and TRBJ2-5; 9 bases align to TRBD1. V shed 0 bases, J shed 5 bases, and the junction held 5 bases outside the gene matches. CDR1 and CDR2 from the germline V gene are SGHNT and YYREEE (reference sequence). This CDR3 has 15 amino acids. This CDR3 reads CASSLAGTGWETQYF. CDR3 sequence (DNA): TGTGCCAGCAGCTTGGCCGGGACAGGGTGGGAGACCCAGTACTTC.

Concerning this clone itself: This sample includes further DNA sequences coding for the same CDR3. This chain connects TRBV7-2 to TRBJ1-6, with D perhaps matching TRBD1 (5 bases). Germline loops: CDR1 SGHTA, CDR2 FQGNSA. The CDR3 runs to 14 residues. Trimming took off 3 bases at V and 4 bases at J, with 7 bases between the two ends. CDR3 coding DNA: TGTGCCAGCAGCTTCGACAGTTATAATTCACCCCTCCACTTT. Translating it yields CASSFDSYNSPLHF.

This chain uses TRBV2 with TRBJ2-4, with 9 positions matching TRBD2. Germline V gives CDR1 SNHLY, CDR2 FYNNEI. The CDR3 covers 13 residues. Unmatched junction bases numbered 4, after V lost 7 bases and J lost 6 bases. CDR3 region: CASNQAGGNIQYF. CDR3 nucleotide sequence: TGTGCCAGCAATCAAGCGGGAGGAAACATTCAGTACTTC.

The chain couples TRBV4-2 to TRBJ2-2; TRBD2 matches 10 bases. CDR3 length: 20 amino acids. The trim removed 2 bases at V and 0 bases at J, leaving 12 bases unmatched. Germline V gene sequence: CDR1 LGHNA, CDR2 YNFKEQ. The CDR3 DNA follows: TGTGCCAGCAGCCAATTGTCGTTACTAGCGGGGAGCGCGAACACCGGGGAGCTGTTTTTT. It codes for CASSQLSLLAGSANTGELFF.

The CDR3 loop reads CASSHRTGGNADTQYF. CDR3 sequence (DNA): TGTGCCAGCAGCCACCGTACAGGGGGCAACGCAGATACGCAGTATTTT. This chain links TRBV4-2 with TRBJ2-3; 9 bases line up with TRBD1. The CDR3 consists of 16 residues. V lost 3 bases, J lost 4 bases, and 8 bases stayed unmatched. From germline, CDR1 is LGHNA and CDR2 YNFKEQ.

V gene TRBV4-2 combines with J gene TRBJ2-7; 8 bases are a match to TRBD1. The V gene's germline CDR1 is LGHNA and CDR2 YNFKEQ. J was trimmed by 2 bases and V by 1 base; bases with no gene match: 4. There are 15 residues in the CDR3. The CDR3, as DNA: TGTGCCAGCAGCCAAGCAGGGGGCGAAGCCTACGAGCAGTACTTC. This gives the protein CASSQAGGEAYEQYF.

This rearrangement joins TRBV18 to TRBJ1-3; 7 bases match TRBD1. CDR1 and CDR2 (germline): KGHSH, LQKENI. The V and J ends lost 6 bases and 3 bases, in that order; junction bases with no gene match: 11. CDR3 length equals 16 residues. The CDR3 coding sequence is TGTGCCAGCTCGTCAGGACAGGTTAACGTTGGAAACACCATATATTTT. It specifies CASSSGQVNVGNTIYF.

The chain has TRBV24-1 and TRBJ2-3; TRBD1 agrees at 8 bases. The CDR3 has 16 residues. The V segment lost 4 bases and the J segment 6 bases; nucleotides outside the gene matches: 11. The germline V gene encodes CDR1 KGHDR and CDR2 SFDVKD. The CDR3 DNA follows: TGTGCCACCAGTGACCCCATTGGGGGGACAGGCGATACGCAGTATTTT. It is translated as CATSDPIGGTGDTQYF.

The chain recombines TRBV12-5 with TRBJ2-2; 12 bases line up with TRBD2. With V trimmed by 0 bases and J by 4 bases, 3 bases remained unmatched. The CDR3 consists of 17 residues. Germline CDR1 LGHNT, CDR2 FRNRAP. CDR3 loop: CASGLVRLAGVTGELFF. The CDR3 bases are TGTGCTAGTGGTTTGGTACGACTAGCGGGGGTCACCGGGGAGCTGTTTTTT.

This chain connects TRBV15 to TRBJ1-1; a possible D gene is TRBD1 (6 bases). The CDR3 has 14 residues. Between the trimmed V and J ends, which lost 3 bases and 6 bases, there was a span of 14 bases. Germline CDR1 LNHNV, CDR2 YYDKDF (reference sequence). The CDR3, as DNA: TGTGCCACCAGCAGGCAAATACAGGGCTCTGAAGCTTTCTTT. It is translated as CATSRQIQGSEAFF. Drawing the rest from reference TRBV15 and TRBJ1-1, the complete variable domain is DAMVIQNPRYQVTQFGKPVTLSCSQTLNHNVMYWYQQKSSQAPKLLFHYYDKDFNNEADTPDNFQSRRPNTSFCFLDIRSPGLGDTAMYLCATSRQIQGSEAFFGQGTRLTVV.

The chain is built from TRBV30 and TRBJ1-5, with 9 nucleotides matching TRBD1. The CDR3 spans 15 residues. V dropped 2 bases and J dropped 6; count of bases not matched to a gene: 8. The V gene's germline CDR1 is GTSNPN and CDR2 SVGIG (reference sequence). This CDR3 is CAWSTGTGFGQPQHF. The CDR3 DNA sequence: TGTGCCTGGAGTACCGGGACAGGGTTTGGTCAGCCCCAGCATTTT.